The TCR beta chain described here comes from a study of early T cells in non-severe SARS-CoV-2 infection. Concerning this clonotype: No antigen is known for it.

V was trimmed by 4 bases and J by 7 bases, leaving 14 bases between them. The CDR3 runs to 12 residues. Germline V gives CDR1 SQVTM, CDR2 ANQGSEA. The TCR library protocol attached unique molecular identifiers to the individual cDNA molecules. TCRdb used MiXCR to reprocess the 5' RACE reads, holding one entry per CDR3 protein. The sample has about 66,000 distinct CDR3 sequences; 20% are singletons. Study results and limitations: VDJdb matching, biased toward anti-spike CD8 responses, missed private and CD4 specificities.

The rearrangement joins TRBV29-1 to TRBJ2-7, with no clear D. The specimen was whole blood, collected at baseline. The TCR comes from an adult who was a healthcare worker with PCR-confirmed SARS-CoV-2 infection or an uninfected control (not recorded which). CDR3: CSVAQILGEQYF. CDR3 DNA: TGCAGCGTTGCCCAGATCTTGGGGGAGCAGTACTTC.